Shown below are 3 T cell receptor beta chains from a single sample sequenced in a study of T cell responses to AZD1222 COVID-19 vaccine. Clones were sequenced by immunoSEQ multiplex PCR, and TCRdb holds only the in-frame ones, with some missing. Seen here are roughly 80,000 clones, 90% observed once, and the top ten hold 5.4%. Specimen: peripheral blood, collected 28 days after the second AZD1222 dose. These receptors originate from an adult who received the AZD1222 COVID-19 vaccine.

This chain connects TRBV28 to TRBJ2-1; tentatively, D is TRBD1 (6 bases). V was cut by 5 bases and J by 9 bases, with 20 bases left in between. CDR1 is MDHEN, CDR2 SYDVKM, per germline. This CDR3 is built from 15 residues. CDR3 loop: CASSKGFTQGTEQFF. Here the CDR3 DNA reads TGTGCCAGCAGTAAGGGCTTTACCCAGGGGACTGAGCAGTTCTTC.

The chain is built from TRBV14 and TRBJ2-1; 8 bases are shared with TRBD1. Germline trimming cut 4 bases from V and 4 bases from J; bases unmatched to any gene: 15. There are 18 residues in the CDR3. Germline V CDR1 and CDR2: SGHDN, FVKESK. CDR3 protein: CASSPTEQGTGDYNEQFF. CDR3 coding DNA: TGTGCCAGCAGCCCGACCGAGCAAGGGACAGGCGATTACAATGAGCAGTTCTTC.

The chain combines TRBV9 with TRBJ2-2, with 9 bases lining up with TRBD2. In germline, CDR1 is SGDLS, CDR2 YYNGEE. The CDR3 extends over 18 amino acids. V lost 4 bases, J lost 0 bases, and 10 bases stayed unmatched. Here the CDR3 DNA reads TGTGCCAGCAGCCCCCGACAAGCGGGGGGCCCGAACACCGGGGAGCTGTTTTTT. Its translation is CASSPRQAGGPNTGELFF.